This entry lists 21 T cell receptor beta chains sequenced from one sample in a study of T-cell memory formation after mild COVID-19. Using its own MiXCR run on the 5' RACE reads, TCRdb lists one record per CDR3 protein. Found here are hundreds of thousands of distinct CDR3 sequences, roughly 21% of them singletons; the top ten hold 9.5% to 15%. What was sequenced was PBMCs or a T cell subset sorted from them (not recorded which). These receptors came from an adult woman who had mild COVID-19 (a few samples of this study predate the infection). Cell type and time point are not known.

The chain is built from TRBV15 and TRBJ2-5; 7 bases agree with TRBD1. Unmatched junction bases numbered 18, after V lost 0 bases and J lost 5 bases. Germline assignment: CDR1 LNHNV and CDR2 YYDKDF (reference sequence). The CDR3 contains 19 residues. The CDR3 nucleotides read TGTGCCACCAGCAGAGATCCCCTCTGGACAGGACGGAGAGGGGAGACCCAGTACTTC. As protein: CATSRDPLWTGRRGETQYF.

The table lists this clonotype with a few counts. In nucleotides, the CDR3 is TGCGCCAGCAGTCTCCAGGGGACGATTCCCTACGAGCAGTACTTC. The encoded protein is CASSLQGTIPYEQYF. The chain joins TRBV23-1 to TRBJ2-7; D is perhaps TRBD1 (6 bases). TRBV23-1 carries the ORF label, with uncertain function. This CDR3 contains 15 residues. Trimming removed 4 bases from V and 2 bases from J, with 15 bases in between.

This clonotype was seen repeatedly, ten times or more. The V gene is TRBV12-3 or TRBV12-4, the J gene TRBJ1-2, with D unclear. The CDR3 totals 13 residues. V was pared by 3 bases and J by 2 bases, with 7 bases between. The CDR3 protein is CASSLWGNYGYTF. The CDR3, as DNA: TGTGCCAGCAGTTTGTGGGGAAACTATGGCTACACCTTC.

J is TRBJ1-1 and V is TRBV6-2 or TRBV6-3; TRBD1 aligns across 9 bases. V gave up 6 bases and J gave up 1 base; unmatched junction bases: 3. Germline assignment: CDR1 MNHEY and CDR2 SVGEGT. The CDR3 sequence is 14 residues long. This chain's CDR3 is CASSKTGGNTEAFF. Written as DNA, the CDR3 is TGTGCCAGCAGCAAGACAGGGGGGAACACTGAAGCTTTCTTT.

This clonotype has at least ten counts. An end of the junction does not agree with germline; a read error may underlie this. The chain combines TRBV4-3 with TRBJ2-2; no firm D call. Germline V gene sequence: CDR1 LGHNA, CDR2 YSLEER. The CDR3 is 12 amino acids. Here the CDR3 reads CASSPYTGELFF. As DNA, the CDR3 is TGTGCCAGCAGCCCCTACACCGGGGAGCTGTTTTTT.

Many counts were recorded for this clonotype. With a much larger clone just one base away, this may be a read error. This rearrangement joins TRBV12-3 or TRBV12-4 to TRBJ2-7; D call uncertain. With 6 bases removed from V and 2 bases from J, the gap between germline ends came to 5 bases. The CDR3 loop spans 11 amino acids. The CDR3 nucleotides read TGTGCCAGCAGCTTTGCCTACGAGCAGTACTTC. Translation gives CASSFAYEQYF.

The chain combines TRBV12-3 or TRBV12-4 with TRBJ2-3, with 7 positions matching TRBD2. Trimming took 4 bases from V and 2 from J; bases not matched to a gene: 6. The CDR3 runs to 15 residues. CDR3 in amino acids: CASSSERGPTDTQYF. The CDR3 coding sequence is TGTGCCAGCAGTTCCGAGCGGGGACCCACAGATACGCAGTATTTT.

A few counts support this clonotype. The chain is built from TRBV12-3 or TRBV12-4 and TRBJ2-1, with 9 bases lining up with TRBD2. V lost 3 bases, J lost 6 bases, and 3 bases stayed unmatched. The CDR3 runs to 14 residues. DNA for the CDR3: TGTGCCAGCAGTTTTGGACTAGCGACCAATGAGCAGTTCTTC. This translates into CASSFGLATNEQFF.

J is TRBJ1-2 and V is TRBV24-1; possible D gene TRBD1, 5 bases. The V end was cut by 4 bases, the J end by 4 bases, with 12 bases between. This CDR3 is 14 amino acids long. Germline CDR1 reads KGHDR; CDR2 reads SFDVKD. CDR3 sequence: CATSDPDRSYGYTF. The CDR3 DNA is TGTGCCACCAGTGACCCCGACAGATCCTATGGCTACACCTTC.

V usage is TRBV7-2 and J usage is TRBJ2-2, with D perhaps matching TRBD1 or TRBD2 (5 bases each). V was shortened by 5 bases and J by 7 bases, with 8 bases between the two germline ends. This CDR3 is built from 12 residues. Germline-derived CDR1 and CDR2 are SGHTA and FQGNSA. Written as DNA, the CDR3 is TGTGCCAGCAGCCGGGACGTCGGGGAGCTGTTTTTT. It is translated as CASSRDVGELFF.

This sequence joins TRBV7-9 and TRBJ1-1; D not resolved. The germline CDR1 and CDR2 sequences are SEHNR and FQNEAQ (reference sequence). This CDR3 region has 15 residues. V was trimmed by 2 bases and J by 1 base, leaving 11 bases between them. Written as DNA, the CDR3 is TGTGCCAGCAGCTTACGTAACGACCCGAACACTGAAGCTTTCTTT. It translates to CASSLRNDPNTEAFF. Full variable domain (remainder filled in from reference TRBV7-9 and TRBJ1-1): DTGVSQNPRHKITKRGQNVTFRCDPISEHNRLYWYRQTLGQGPEFLTYFQNEAQLEKSRLLSDRFSAERPKGSFSTLEIQRTEQGDSAMYLCASSLRNDPNTEAFFGQGTRLTVV.

This clonotype was counted only a few times. This chain joins TRBV6-5 and TRBJ2-5; 9 positions agree with TRBD1. The CDR3 is 14 amino acids. Germline CDR1 reads MNHEY; CDR2 reads SVGAGI. Trimming cost V 5 bases and J 5 bases; bases outside gene matches: 6. Here the CDR3 reads CASSTKTGGETQYF. The CDR3 nucleotides read TGTGCCAGCAGTACAAAGACAGGGGGGGAGACCCAGTACTTC.

V is TRBV4-1 and J is TRBJ2-5, with a possible D match to TRBD2 (6 bases). Germline V gives CDR1 MGHRA, CDR2 YSYEKL. V gave up 4 bases and J gave up 2 bases, with 11 bases separating them. The CDR3 runs to 14 residues. Here the CDR3 reads CASSPRGTQETQYF. The CDR3 bases are TGCGCCAGCAGCCCCCGGGGGACTCAAGAGACCCAGTACTTC.

The gene calls are TRBV7-9 and TRBJ2-2, with 12 nucleotides matching TRBD1. CDR1 SEHNR and CDR2 FQNEAQ come from the germline V gene (reference sequence). J gave up 4 bases and V 2 bases, and 5 bases lay outside the gene matches. This CDR3 spans 17 amino acids. CDR3 sequence reads: CASSLPKGQGATGELFF. CDR3 sequence (DNA): TGTGCCAGCAGCTTACCAAAGGGACAGGGGGCCACCGGGGAGCTGTTTTTT.

The sample holds a few counts of this clonotype. This chain uses TRBV4-2 with TRBJ2-3; no definite D call. Looked up from germline, CDR1 is LGHNA and CDR2 is YNFKEQ. CDR3 length: 13 residues. V was shortened by 4 bases and J by 6 bases, with 11 bases between the two germline ends. CDR3 sequence reads: CASSLNQWDTQYF. Here the CDR3 DNA reads TGTGCCAGCAGCCTTAATCAATGGGATACGCAGTATTTT.

The J gene is TRBJ2-5, the V gene TRBV5-1, with a weak D call TRBD1 (6 bases). CDR1 and CDR2 (germline): SGHRS, YFSETQ. This CDR3 is 15 amino acids long. With 0 bases removed from V and 3 bases from J, the gap between germline ends came to 12 bases. The CDR3 region has the DNA TGCGCCAGCAGCTTGGCGGGACAACTCGAAGAGACCCAGTACTTC. Translation gives CASSLAGQLEETQYF.

The gene calls are TRBV6-6 and TRBJ1-6, with D hard to call. Germline CDR1 is MNHNY and CDR2 is SVGAGI (reference sequence). The CDR3 has 13 residues. Deletions cut 2 bases from V and 10 bases from J, with 9 bases between. CDR3 coding DNA: TGTGCCAGCAGTTACGGGGTACAGTCACCCCTCCACTTT. It specifies CASSYGVQSPLHF.

This chain joins TRBV5-1 and TRBJ1-2; 9 positions match TRBD1. V was clipped by 0 bases and J by 2 bases; unmatched bases: 2. There are 15 residues in the CDR3. Germline V lookup: CDR1 SGHRS, CDR2 YFSETQ. This CDR3 reads CASSLDGQGNYGYTF. In nucleotides, the CDR3 is TGCGCCAGCAGCTTGGACGGACAGGGGAACTATGGCTACACCTTC.

The chain is built from TRBV20-1 and TRBJ2-2, with D possibly being TRBD2 (6 bases). This CDR3 comprises 13 residues. V lost 3 bases, J lost 8 bases, and 13 bases lay in between. The germline gives CDR1 DFQATT, CDR2 SNEGSKA (reference sequence). DNA for the CDR3: TGCAGTGCTAGGATAGGGAGGTGGGGGGAGCTGTTTTTT. It yields the protein CSARIGRWGELFF.

The sample holds many counts of this clonotype. The chain couples TRBV24-1 to TRBJ2-5; tentative D call: TRBD1 (7 bases). The germline CDR1 and CDR2 sequences are KGHDR and SFDVKD. Trimming removed 7 bases at V and 5 bases at J, with 19 bases between. This CDR3 is 15 amino acids long. In DNA, the CDR3 is TGTGCCACCAGCGTAAATCAGGGGGGCAGCGAGACCCAGTACTTC. Its protein is CATSVNQGGSETQYF.

This clonotype was counted ten times or more. V usage is TRBV7-9 and J usage is TRBJ2-2; weak D call: TRBD1 (6 bases). CDR3 length: 15 residues. Looked up from germline, CDR1 is SEHNR and CDR2 is FQNEAQ (reference sequence). Deletions cut 1 base from V and 2 bases from J, with 8 bases between. CDR3 nucleotide sequence: TGTGCCAGCAGCTTAGACAGGGAAAACACCGGGGAGCTGTTTTTT. This translates into CASSLDRENTGELFF. Full variable domain (missing parts from reference TRBV7-9 and TRBJ2-2): DTGVSQNPRHKITKRGQNVTFRCDPISEHNRLYWYRQTLGQGPEFLTYFQNEAQLEKSRLLSDRFSAERPKGSFSTLEIQRTEQGDSAMYLCASSLDRENTGELFFGEGSRLTVL.